Reported below is one T cell receptor (beta chain). Its antigen remains unidentified. Germline CDR1 reads ENHRY; CDR2 reads SYGVKD. With 6 bases clipped from V and 7 bases from J, the junction kept 5 bases outside the gene matches. This CDR3 contains 14 residues. The primer mix had 60 Vbeta and 13 Jbeta primers. Some clones are missing from TCRdb's copy, which holds only in-frame ones; the method was immunoSEQ multiplex PCR. Among about 100,000 clones listed, approximately 78% were seen once. This entry belongs to a study of cytomegalovirus exposure and HLA in healthy donors. Study conclusions and caveats: The classifier was said to identify cytomegalovirus status with high specificity and sensitivity. An analysis that came later showed most CMV-associated TCR beta chains appearing HLA-restricted. The authors confirmed in vitro that a few CMV-associated chains were specific for CMV antigens.

This clonotype originated in a woman in her thirties or forties in good health and CMV-seronegative. Sequenced input: PBMCs. The chain recombines TRBV10-3 with TRBJ2-2, with 10 bases identical to TRBD1. The CDR3 reads CAIRGQGSIGELFF. CDR3 DNA sequence: TGTGCCATCAGGGGACAGGGGAGTATCGGGGAGCTGTTTTTT.